The table lists the clone carrying this T cell receptor (beta chain) with a few counts. Its antigen is still unknown. Time point indicated: persistent/refractory GD, antithyroid drugs over 5 years with positive TRAb. The TCR library was made from RNA extracted from PBMCs. EDTA tubes received approximately 9.8 milliliters of drawn peripheral blood. These data come from a study of regulatory T cells in long-lasting Graves disease. Whole-study results and caveats: TCR diversity in persistent Graves' patients was below that of newly diagnosed ones. More public clonotypes were shared by persistent patients (about 2,700) than by new patients (under 1,000).

Germline V gene data show CDR1 as SGHRS and CDR2 as YFSETQ. The CDR3 is 13 residues long. V shed 7 bases and J shed 4 bases, with 15 bases lying between them. Combining iRepertoire HTBI primers with Arm-PCR of CDR3 regions, the authors built TCR beta libraries. TCRdb fed the multiplex PCR reads into MiXCR, producing one record per CDR3 protein. Of a few hundred thousand distinct CDR3 sequences listed, around 24% are singletons. The chain couples TRBV5-1 to TRBJ2-7, with D unresolved. The sequenced sample was peripheral blood mononuclear cells (PBMCs), obtained when the disease was refractory, from a patient treated with antithyroid drugs. This sequence was found in a female donor with Graves disease. CDR3 sequence (DNA): TGCGCCAGCCGACCACCTGACGGATACGAGCAGTACTTC. Translated: CASRPPDGYEQYF.